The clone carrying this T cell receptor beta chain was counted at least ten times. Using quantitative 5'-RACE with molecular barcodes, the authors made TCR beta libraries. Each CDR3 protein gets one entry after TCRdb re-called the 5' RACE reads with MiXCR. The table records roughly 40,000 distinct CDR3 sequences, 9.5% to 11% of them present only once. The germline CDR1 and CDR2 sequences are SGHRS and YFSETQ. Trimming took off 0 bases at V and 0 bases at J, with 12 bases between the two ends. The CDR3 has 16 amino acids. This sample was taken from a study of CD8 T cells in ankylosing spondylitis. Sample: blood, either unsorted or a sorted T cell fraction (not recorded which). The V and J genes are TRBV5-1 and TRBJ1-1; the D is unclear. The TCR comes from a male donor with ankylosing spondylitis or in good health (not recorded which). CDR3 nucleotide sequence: TGCGCCAGCAGCTTGGGGTGGGGTGACATGAACACTGAAGCTTTCTTT. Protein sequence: CASSLGWGDMNTEAFF.